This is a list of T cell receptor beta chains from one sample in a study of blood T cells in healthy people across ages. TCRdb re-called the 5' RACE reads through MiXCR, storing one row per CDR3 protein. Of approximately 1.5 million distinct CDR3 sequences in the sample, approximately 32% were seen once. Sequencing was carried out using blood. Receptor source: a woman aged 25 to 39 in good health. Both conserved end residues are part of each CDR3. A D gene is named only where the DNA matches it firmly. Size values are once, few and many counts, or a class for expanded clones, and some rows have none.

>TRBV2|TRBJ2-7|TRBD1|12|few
CASRDRGGEQYF
TGTGCCAGCAGGGACAGGGGTGGCGAGCAGTACTTC
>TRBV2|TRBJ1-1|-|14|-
CARPGGTSDTEAFF
TGTGCCAGGCCGGGAGGGACTTCGGACACTGAAGCTTTCTTT
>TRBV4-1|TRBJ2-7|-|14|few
CASSHASDRGEQYF
TGCGCCAGCAGCCACGCAAGCGACCGGGGGGAGCAGTACTTC
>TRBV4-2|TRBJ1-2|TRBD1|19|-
CASSQPALFDRDETYGYTF
TGTGCCAGCAGCCAACCGGCCTTATTCGACAGGGATGAGACCTATGGCTACACCTTC
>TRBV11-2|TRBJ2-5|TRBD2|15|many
CASSLLTGGSGTQYF
TGTGCCAGCAGCTTATTAACGGGGGGGTCTGGGACCCAGTACTTC
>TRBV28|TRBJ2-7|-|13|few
CASQSGDAYEQYF
TGTGCCAGCCAGTCGGGAGACGCCTACGAGCAGTACTTC
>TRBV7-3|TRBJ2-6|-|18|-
CASSPNSMTRSGANVLTF
TGTGCCAGCAGCCCAAACTCCATGACGCGCTCTGGGGCCAACGTCCTGACTTTC
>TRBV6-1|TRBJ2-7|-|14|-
CASSESVGNYEQYF
TGTGCCAGCAGTGAGAGTGTCGGGAACTACGAGCAGTACTTC
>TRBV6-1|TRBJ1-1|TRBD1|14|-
CASFRTGLNTEAFF
TGTGCCAGCTTTAGGACAGGGTTGAACACTGAAGCTTTCTTT
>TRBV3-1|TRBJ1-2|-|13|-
CASSQVSTAGYTF
TGTGCCAGCAGCCAAGTATCGACGGCTGGCTACACCTTC
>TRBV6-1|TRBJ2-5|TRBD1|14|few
CASSKGTARETQYF
TGTGCCAGCAGCAAAGGGACAGCCAGGGAGACCCAGTACTTC
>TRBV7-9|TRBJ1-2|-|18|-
CASSTPQEYDPIFYGYTF
TGTGCCAGCAGCACACCACAGGAGTACGACCCTATATTCTATGGCTACACCTTC
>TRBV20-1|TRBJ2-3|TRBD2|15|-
CSAGRLAGSTDTQYF
TGCAGTGCTGGGAGACTAGCGGGAAGCACAGATACGCAGTATTTT
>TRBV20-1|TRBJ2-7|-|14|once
CSARHSRATYEQYF
TGCAGTGCTAGACATAGTCGGGCGACCTACGAGCAGTACTTC
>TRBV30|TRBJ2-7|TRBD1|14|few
CAWTQGVGWDGQYF
TGTGCCTGGACTCAGGGGGTAGGATGGGACGGGCAGTACTTC
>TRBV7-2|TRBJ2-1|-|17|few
CASSLVYGRGGNNEQFF
TGTGCCAGCAGCTTAGTGTATGGCAGGGGGGGAAACAATGAGCAGTTCTTC
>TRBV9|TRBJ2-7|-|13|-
CASSPQAGHEQYF
TGTGCCAGCAGCCCCCAGGCAGGGCACGAGCAGTACTTC
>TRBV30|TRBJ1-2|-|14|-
CAWSVDRINYGYTF
TGTGCCTGGAGTGTAGATAGGATTAACTATGGCTACACCTTC
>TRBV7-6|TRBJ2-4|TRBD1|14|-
CASSLAGTGYVQYF
TGTGCCAGCAGCTTAGCCGGGACAGGGTACGTGCAGTACTTC
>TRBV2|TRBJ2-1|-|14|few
CAIDGASSYNEQFF
TGTGCCATAGACGGGGCTAGCTCCTACAATGAGCAGTTCTTC
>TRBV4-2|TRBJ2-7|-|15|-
CASSQRTTGIYEQYF
TGTGCCAGCAGCCAAAGGACTACGGGTATCTACGAGCAGTACTTC
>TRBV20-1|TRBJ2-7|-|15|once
CSARDLATGAHEQYF
TGCAGTGCTAGAGATCTCGCGACTGGGGCCCACGAGCAGTACTTC
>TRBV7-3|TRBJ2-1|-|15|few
CASSPSGGGNNEQFF
TGTGCCAGCAGCCCCTCGGGCGGGGGCAACAATGAGCAGTTCTTC
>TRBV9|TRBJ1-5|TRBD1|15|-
CASSVGQGVDQSQHF
TGTGCCAGCAGCGTAGGACAGGGTGTCGATCAGTCCCAGCATTTT
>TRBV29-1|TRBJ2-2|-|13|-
CSVGQVNTGELFF
TGCAGCGTTGGACAGGTGAACACCGGGGAGCTGTTTTTT
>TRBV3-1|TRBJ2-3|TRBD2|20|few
CASSQRSADSGNPTTDTQYF
TGTGCCAGCAGCCAAAGAAGTGCTGATAGCGGGAATCCAACCACAGATACGCAGTATTTT
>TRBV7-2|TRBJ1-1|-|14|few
CASSLREGYTEAFF
TGTGCCAGCAGCTTAAGAGAGGGCTACACTGAAGCTTTCTTT
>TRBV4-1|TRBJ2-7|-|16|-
CASSHSSTGGPYEQYF
TGCGCCAGCAGCCACAGCAGCACTGGCGGGCCCTACGAGCAGTACTTC
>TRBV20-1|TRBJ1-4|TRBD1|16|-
CSARERNRGLSEKLFF
TGCAGTGCTAGAGAAAGGAACAGGGGGCTGAGTGAAAAACTGTTTTTT
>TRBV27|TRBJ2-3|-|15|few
CASSLSGIPTDTQYF
TGTGCCAGCAGTTTATCCGGGATCCCCACAGATACGCAGTATTTT
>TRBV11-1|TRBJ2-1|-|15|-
CASRTSGRFYNEQFF
TGTGCCAGCAGGACCAGCGGGCGTTTCTACAATGAGCAGTTCTTC
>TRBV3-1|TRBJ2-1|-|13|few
CASSGRRAGEQFF
TGTGCCAGCAGCGGCAGGAGGGCCGGTGAGCAGTTCTTC
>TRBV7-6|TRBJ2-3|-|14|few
CASSLRVAGDTQYF
TGTGCCAGCAGCTTACGGGTCGCGGGAGATACGCAGTATTTT
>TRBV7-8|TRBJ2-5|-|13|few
CASSREAGETQYF
TGTGCCAGCAGCCGAGAGGCGGGGGAGACCCAGTACTTC
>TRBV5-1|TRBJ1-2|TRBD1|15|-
CASSLVGQENYGYTF
TGCGCCAGCAGCTTGGTCGGACAGGAGAACTATGGCTACACCTTC
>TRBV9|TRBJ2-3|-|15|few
CASSVGRVSTDTQYF
TGTGCCAGCAGCGTAGGGAGGGTAAGCACAGATACGCAGTATTTT
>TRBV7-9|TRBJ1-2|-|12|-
CASSEESDGYTF
TGTGCCAGCAGCGAGGAAAGTGATGGCTACACCTTC
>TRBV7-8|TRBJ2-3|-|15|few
CASSFAAGATDTQYF
TGTGCCAGCAGCTTTGCGGCGGGGGCCACAGATACGCAGTATTTT
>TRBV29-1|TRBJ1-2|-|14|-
CSVERGFKNYGYTF
TGCAGCGTTGAGAGGGGTTTTAAGAACTATGGCTACACCTTC
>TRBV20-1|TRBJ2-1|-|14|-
CSARVGGFSVEQFF
TGCAGTGCTAGAGTTGGAGGATTCAGCGTAGAGCAGTTCTTC
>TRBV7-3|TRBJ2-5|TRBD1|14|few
CASSTTGGEETQYF
TGTGCCAGCAGCACTACAGGGGGCGAGGAGACCCAGTACTTC
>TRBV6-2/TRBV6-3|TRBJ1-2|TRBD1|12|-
CAVTGTGKGYTF
TGTGCCGTCACCGGGACAGGAAAGGGCTACACCTTC
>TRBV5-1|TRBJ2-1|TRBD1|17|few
CASSFTGQVISYNEQFF
TGCGCCAGCAGCTTTACCGGACAGGTGATCTCCTACAATGAGCAGTTCTTC
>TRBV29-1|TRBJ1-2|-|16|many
CSVDNVRTAINYGYTF
TGCAGCGTTGATAACGTTCGGACAGCCATAAACTATGGCTACACCTTC
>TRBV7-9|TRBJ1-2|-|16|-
CASSFVLTVFNYGYTF
TGTGCCAGCAGCTTCGTTCTGACAGTTTTTAACTATGGCTACACCTTC
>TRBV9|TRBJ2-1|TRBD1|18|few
CASSVAPGQGFSYNEQFF
TGTGCCAGCAGCGTTGCCCCGGGACAGGGGTTTTCCTACAATGAGCAGTTCTTC
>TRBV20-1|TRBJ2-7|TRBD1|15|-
CSANPRTGTIYEQYF
TGCAGTGCTAATCCGCGGACAGGGACGATATACGAGCAGTACTTC
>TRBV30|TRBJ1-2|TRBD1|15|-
CAWRETGQPSGGYTF
TGTGCCTGGAGAGAAACGGGACAGCCATCTGGGGGCTACACCTTC
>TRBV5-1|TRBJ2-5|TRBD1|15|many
CASSQGTGGQETQYF
TGCGCCAGCAGCCAAGGGACAGGGGGCCAAGAGACCCAGTACTTC
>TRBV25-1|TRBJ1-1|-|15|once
CASRLTGSLNTEAFF
TGTGCCAGCAGACTAACAGGGAGCTTGAACACTGAAGCTTTCTTT
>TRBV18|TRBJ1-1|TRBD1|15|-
CASSLTQGANTEAFF
TGTGCCAGCTCACTTACTCAGGGGGCGAACACTGAAGCTTTCTTT
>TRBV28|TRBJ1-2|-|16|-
CASSSRGAGTNYGYTF
TGTGCCAGCAGTTCGCGAGGGGCGGGTACTAACTATGGCTACACCTTC
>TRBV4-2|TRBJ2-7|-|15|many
CASSSGALSSYEQYF
TGTGCCAGCAGCTCGGGGGCCTTGAGCTCCTACGAGCAGTACTTC
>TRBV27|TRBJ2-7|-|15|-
CASSRNPGHPCEQYF
TGTGCCAGCAGCAGAAATCCGGGACACCCCTGCGAGCAGTACTTC
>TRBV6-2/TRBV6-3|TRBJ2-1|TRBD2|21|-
CASSYPKTSGIFISSYNEQFF
TGTGCCAGCAGTTACCCGAAGACTAGCGGGATTTTTATAAGCTCCTACAATGAGCAGTTCTTC
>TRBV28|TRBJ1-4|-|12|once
CASFGSNEKLFF
TGTGCCAGCTTCGGAAGCAATGAAAAACTGTTTTTT
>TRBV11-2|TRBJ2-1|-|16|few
CASSWTPASSYNEQFF
TGTGCCAGCAGCTGGACTCCTGCTAGCTCCTACAATGAGCAGTTCTTC
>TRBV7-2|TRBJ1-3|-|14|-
CASSLESPGNTIYF
TGTGCCAGCAGCTTAGAGTCCCCTGGAAACACCATATATTTT
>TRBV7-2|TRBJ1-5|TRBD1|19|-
CASSLGPGQRGLSNQPQHF
TGTGCCAGCAGCTTAGGGCCGGGACAGCGGGGACTGAGCAATCAGCCCCAGCATTTT
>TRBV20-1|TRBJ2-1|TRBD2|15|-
CSARTSGGIDNEQFF
TGCAGTGCTAGGACTAGCGGGGGGATCGACAATGAGCAGTTCTTC